These T cell receptor beta chains were read from a single sample in a study of T cells in Graves' hyperthyroidism and ophthalmopathy. MiXCR was run by TCRdb on the multiplex PCR reads, yielding one entry per CDR3 protein. The data contain 500,000 or so distinct CDR3 sequences, under 20% of them seen just once; the ten biggest clones take up approximately 16%. Input material: blood. The receptor set was obtained from a woman aged 18-29 years with Graves' ophthalmopathy. The CDR3 runs from the conserved cysteine through the conserved F or W. D genes are given only for firm matches. Not all rows give a size; the values are once, few, many and, for expanded clones, a class.

.	many	TRBV7-8	TRBJ1-1	CASSPYGNTEAFF	TGTGCCAGCAGCCCTTACGGAAACACTGAAGCTTTCTTT
.	many	TRBV20-1	TRBJ1-4	CSAGGGTDEKLFF	TGCAGTGCTGGGGGGGGGACCGACGAAAAACTGTTTTTT
TRBD2	many	TRBV7-6	TRBJ2-2	CASSIRLAGGRNTGELFF	TGTGCCAGCAGCATAAGACTAGCGGGGGGCCGGAACACCGGGGAGCTGTTTTTT
TRBD1	many	TRBV6-2/TRBV6-3	TRBJ1-5	CASEGASGNQPQHF	TGTGCCAGCGAGGGGGCTTCGGGCAATCAGCCCCAGCATTTT
TRBD1	.	TRBV4-1	TRBJ2-3	CASSQLLRGQGAEGTQYF	TGCGCCAGCAGCCAACTTTTAAGGGGACAGGGGGCGGAGGGTACGCAGTATTTT
.	.	TRBV5-4	TRBJ2-3	CASSELALPDTQYF	TGTGCCAGCAGCGAGCTAGCTCTACCAGATACGCAGTATTTT
TRBD2	many	TRBV6-1	TRBJ2-1	CASSRGLAGVFNEQFF	TGTGCCAGCAGTCGAGGTCTAGCGGGAGTTTTTAATGAGCAGTTCTTC
TRBD1	many	TRBV12-3/TRBV12-4	TRBJ1-5	CASSLGRGPQPQHF	TGTGCCAGCAGTTTAGGAAGGGGGCCTCAGCCCCAGCATTTT
TRBD2	many	TRBV28	TRBJ2-7	CASSFRGGRVEQYF	TGTGCCAGCAGTTTCCGGGGGGGGCGGGTCGAGCAGTACTTC
.	many	TRBV28	TRBJ2-7	CASSPAGTASSYEQYF	TGTGCCAGCAGTCCCGCAGGAACCGCAAGCTCCTACGAGCAGTACTTC